The sample holds many counts of the clone carrying this T cell receptor (beta chain). Antigen unknown. This sample is part of a study of T-cell reconstitution after alpha-beta-depleted transplantation in children. Study-wide findings and caveats: In patients about two months after transplant, alpha-beta T cells reportedly arose from several hundred expanded graft clones. At one year after transplant, newly produced T cells mostly accounted for T-cell counts and diversity.

The CDR3 contains 13 residues. Trimming cost V 6 bases and J 5 bases; bases outside gene matches: 8. The germline CDR1 and CDR2 sequences are SQVTM and ANQGSEA. The authors prepared the TCRbeta library with unique molecular identifiers. MiXCR, run by TCRdb on the PCR reads, gives a single entry per CDR3 protein. This repertoire shows hundreds of thousands of distinct CDR3 sequences, about 10% found once; its top ten account for about 2%. The starting material was PBMCs, obtained before TCRalphabeta/CD19-depleted stem cell transplant. This TCR derives from a child aged 2-15 years with inherited bone marrow failure, due to receive a stem cell transplant. The chain is built from TRBV29-1 and TRBJ2-7; 9 bases line up with TRBD1. CDR3 nucleotides: TGCAGCGTCCGGGACAGGGTTAAAAACGAGCAGTACTTC. Protein sequence: CSVRDRVKNEQYF.